Included here is one T cell receptor (beta chain) sequence, with context. The entry originates in a study of cytomegalovirus exposure and HLA in healthy donors. The CDR3 has 15 amino acids. The germline gives CDR1 SGDLS, CDR2 YYNGEE. Trimming removed 0 bases from V and 7 bases from J, with 14 bases in between. With 60 Vbeta and 13 Jbeta primers, the PCR was carried out. Assay: immunoSEQ multiplex PCR; the TCRdb copy retains only in-frame clones and omits some. The sample has about 96,000 clones; about 70% are singletons. The sample comprised PBMCs. The chain has TRBV9 and TRBJ1-5; D possibly corresponds to TRBD1 (6 bases). The clonotype originates from a woman in her 70s in good health and CMV-seropositive. The CDR3 DNA reads TGTGCCAGCAGCGTAGGGGCAGGGGCAGAGCAGCCCCAGCATTTT. This translates into CASSVGAGAEQPQHF. Looking up the rest from reference TRBV9 and TRBJ1-5 gives the full variable domain: DSGVTQTPKHLITATGQRVTLRCSPRSGDLSVYWYQQSLDQGLQFLIQYYNGEERAKGNILERFSAQQFPDLHSELNLSSLELGDSALYFCASSVGAGAEQPQHFGDGTRLSIL.